This T cell receptor (beta chain) was identified in a study of blood T cell repertoires in COVID-19. Looking at the study overall: Collection of acute and convalescent COVID-19 samples took place in the United States, Italy and Spain. In each case, the material was cDNA or gDNA derived from T cells, B-cell-depleted T cells, or PBMCs.

Authors' analysis steps: Scientists estimated how many nucleated cells there were by amplifying reference gene primers. Only in-frame clones appear in the TCRdb table, and some are missing; sequencing was by immunoSEQ multiplex PCR. From that table come the V and J calls and clone size; the DNA was used to work out D and trimming. The sample yields about 100,000 clones, just under 80% seen once. The ends were cut back, 0 bases at V and 1 base at J, with 13 bases in the middle. This CDR3 comprises 17 residues. The germline V gene encodes CDR1 LNHNV and CDR2 YYDKDF (reference sequence). Sequences were obtained from peripheral blood. This rearrangement joins TRBV15 to TRBJ1-3; D is ambiguous. The receptor was derived from a woman aged 70 to 79 with acute or convalescent COVID-19. Here the CDR3 DNA reads TGTGCCACCAGCAGAGATCGGTTGGGAGGGTCTGGAAACACCATATATTTT. It specifies CATSRDRLGGSGNTIYF.